This TCR beta chain originates from a study of blood T cell repertoires in COVID-19. Background on the study: Whether acute or convalescent, the COVID-19 samples came from the United States, Italy and Spain.

The ends were cut back, 10 bases at V and 0 bases at J, with 16 bases in the middle. CDR1 and CDR2 (germline): MNHEY, SVGAGI. The CDR3 extends over 15 amino acids. Enrolment of Seattle patients took place during active infection, and they were followed longitudinally. In the original processing: The authors estimated nucleated cell counts from reference gene primer amplification. Repertoires were generated with immunoSEQ multiplex PCR, while TCRdb's copy carries only in-frame clones and drops some. V, J and clone size are those of that table, while D and trimming were read from the DNA. The sample records 200,000 to 300,000 clones, 80% to 90% being singletons.

The source is a woman of 80 years or more with COVID-19, enrolled during active disease. The gene calls are TRBV6-5 and TRBJ1-5, with a weak D call TRBD1 (6 bases). Sequenced material: peripheral blood. The CDR3 DNA is TGTGCCACGGCGGTCGGACAGCTTAGCAATCAGCCCCAGCATTTT. Translating it yields CATAVGQLSNQPQHF.